The entry below gives a single T cell receptor beta chain sequence along with its context. Its antigen is as yet unknown. The germline V gene encodes CDR1 MNHNS and CDR2 SASEGT. Trimming stripped 6 bases from V and 10 bases from J, with 13 bases between. The CDR3 runs to 12 residues. The record originates from a study of graft-versus-host responses after intestinal transplantation. Study findings and constraints: Researchers found GvH clones in recipient marrow, and some showed up first in ileum or blood. The study associated peak circulating GvH clone levels with early post-transplant HvG declines.

The data were produced by immunoSEQ multiplex PCR, yet TCRdb's version contains in-frame clones alone and is incomplete. The table lists some 13,000 clones, around 70% of them singletons. Graft tissue processing released intraepithelial and lamina propria lymphocytes. The sample consisted of ileum tissue, taken 16 days after intestinal transplant. The chain uses TRBV6-1 and TRBJ2-1; a weak D match, TRBD2 (5 bases). This clonotype was sampled from a human patient who received an intestinal transplant, so some T cells may come from the graft donor. The CDR3: CASRVWEWEQFF. The DNA of the CDR3 is TGTGCCAGCAGGGTTTGGGAGTGGGAGCAGTTCTTC.